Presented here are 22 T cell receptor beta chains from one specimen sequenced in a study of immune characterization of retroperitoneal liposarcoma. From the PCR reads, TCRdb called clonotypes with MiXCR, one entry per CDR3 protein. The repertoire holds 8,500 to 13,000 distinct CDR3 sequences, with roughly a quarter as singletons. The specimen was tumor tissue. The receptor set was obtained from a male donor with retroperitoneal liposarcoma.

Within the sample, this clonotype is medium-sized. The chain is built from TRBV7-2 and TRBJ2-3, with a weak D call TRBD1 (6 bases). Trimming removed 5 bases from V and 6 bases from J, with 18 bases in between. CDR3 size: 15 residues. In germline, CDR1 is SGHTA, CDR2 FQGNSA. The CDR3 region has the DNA TGTGCCAGCAGCCACCTGGGAGAGAGGGGGGATACGCAGTATTTT. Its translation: CASSHLGERGDTQYF. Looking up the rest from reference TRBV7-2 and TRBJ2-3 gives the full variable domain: GAGVSQSPSNKVTEKGKDVELRCDPISGHTALYWYRQSLGQGLEFLIYFQGNSAPDKSGLPSDRFSAERTGGSVSTLTIQRTQQEDSAVYLCASSHLGERGDTQYFGPGTRLTVL.

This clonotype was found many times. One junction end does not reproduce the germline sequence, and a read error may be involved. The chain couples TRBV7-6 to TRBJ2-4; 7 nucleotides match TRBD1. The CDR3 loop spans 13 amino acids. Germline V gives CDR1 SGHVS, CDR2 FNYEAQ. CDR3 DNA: TGTGCTAGCAGCTTTGACAGGGAAGCTCCCTATTACTTC. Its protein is CASSFDREAPYYF.

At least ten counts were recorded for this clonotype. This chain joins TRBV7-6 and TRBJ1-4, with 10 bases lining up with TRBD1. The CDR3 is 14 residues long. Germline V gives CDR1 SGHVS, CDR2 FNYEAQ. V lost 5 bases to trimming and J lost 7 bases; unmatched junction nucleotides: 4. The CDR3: CASSKTGGSEKLFF. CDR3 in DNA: TGTGCCAGCAGCAAGACAGGGGGCAGTGAAAAACTGTTTTTT.

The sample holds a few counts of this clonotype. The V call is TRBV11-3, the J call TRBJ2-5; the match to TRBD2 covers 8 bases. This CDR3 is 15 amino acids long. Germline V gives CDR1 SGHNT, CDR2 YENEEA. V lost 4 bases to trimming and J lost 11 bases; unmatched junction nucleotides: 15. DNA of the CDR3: TGTGCCAGCAGCTCGCGCGGGGGGTTCACGGGTGAGCAGTACTTC. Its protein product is CASSSRGGFTGEQYF.

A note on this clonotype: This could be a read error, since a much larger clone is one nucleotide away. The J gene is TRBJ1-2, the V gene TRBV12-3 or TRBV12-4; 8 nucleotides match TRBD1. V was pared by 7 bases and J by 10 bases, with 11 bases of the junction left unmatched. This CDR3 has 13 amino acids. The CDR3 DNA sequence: TGTGCCAGCAATGGACAGGGTGGCCATGACTACACCTTC. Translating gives CASNGQGGHDYTF.

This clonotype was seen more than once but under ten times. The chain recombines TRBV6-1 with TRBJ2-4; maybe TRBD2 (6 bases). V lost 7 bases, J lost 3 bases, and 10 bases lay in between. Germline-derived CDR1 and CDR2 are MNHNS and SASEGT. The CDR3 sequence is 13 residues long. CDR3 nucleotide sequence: TGTGCCAGCACGGAGGGCTTCAAAAACATTCAGTACTTC. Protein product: CASTEGFKNIQYF.

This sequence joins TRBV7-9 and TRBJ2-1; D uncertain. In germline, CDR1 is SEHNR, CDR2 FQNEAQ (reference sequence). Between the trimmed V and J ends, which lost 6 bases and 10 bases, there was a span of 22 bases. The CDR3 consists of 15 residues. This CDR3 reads CASSNDWALNYEQFF. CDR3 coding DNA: TGTGCCAGCAGTAACGACTGGGCGCTCAACTACGAGCAGTTCTTC.

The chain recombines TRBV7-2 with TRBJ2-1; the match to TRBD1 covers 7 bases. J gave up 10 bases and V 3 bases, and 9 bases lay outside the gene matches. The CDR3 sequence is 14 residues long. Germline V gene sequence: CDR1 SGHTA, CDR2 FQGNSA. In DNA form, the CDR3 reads TGTGCCAGCAGCTTGGGACAGTATCCCTACGAGCAGTTCTTC. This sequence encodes CASSLGQYPYEQFF.

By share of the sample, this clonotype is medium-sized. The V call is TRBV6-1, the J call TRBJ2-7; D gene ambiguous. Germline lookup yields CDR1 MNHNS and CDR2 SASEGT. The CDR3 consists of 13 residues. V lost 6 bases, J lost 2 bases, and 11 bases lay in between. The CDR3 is CASRPHRTYEQYF. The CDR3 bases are TGTGCCAGCAGACCCCATAGGACCTACGAGCAGTACTTC.

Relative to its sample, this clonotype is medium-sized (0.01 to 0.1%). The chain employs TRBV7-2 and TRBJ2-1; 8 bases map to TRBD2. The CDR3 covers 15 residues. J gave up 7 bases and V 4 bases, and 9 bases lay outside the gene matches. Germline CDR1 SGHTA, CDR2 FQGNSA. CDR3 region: CASSSTAGGRNEQFF. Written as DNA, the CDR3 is TGTGCCAGCAGCTCGACGGCGGGAGGACGGAATGAGCAGTTCTTC.

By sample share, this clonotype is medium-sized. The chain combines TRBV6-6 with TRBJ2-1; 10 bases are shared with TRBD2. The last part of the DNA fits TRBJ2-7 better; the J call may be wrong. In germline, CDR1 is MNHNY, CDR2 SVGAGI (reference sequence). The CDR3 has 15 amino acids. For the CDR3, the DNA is TGTGCCAGCAGTTACTCCAGCGGGGGGGCCCATGAGCAGTACTTC. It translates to CASSYSSGGAHEQYF.

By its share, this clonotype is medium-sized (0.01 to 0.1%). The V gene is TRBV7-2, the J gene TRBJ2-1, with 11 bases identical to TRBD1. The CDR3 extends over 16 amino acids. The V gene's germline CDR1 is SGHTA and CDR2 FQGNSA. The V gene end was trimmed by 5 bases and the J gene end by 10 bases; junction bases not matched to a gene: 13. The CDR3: CASSRGQGGLSYEQFF. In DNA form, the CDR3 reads TGTGCCAGCAGCCGGGGACAGGGGGGACTCTCCTACGAGCAGTTCTTC.

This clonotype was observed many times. The CDR3 protein is CASRDPSNEQFF. As DNA, the CDR3 is TGTGCCAGCAGGGACCCATCCAATGAGCAGTTCTTC. The J gene is TRBJ2-1, the V gene TRBV6-1; D is unresolved. Germline-derived CDR1 and CDR2 are MNHNS and SASEGT. The CDR3 contains 12 residues. Trimming shortened V by 6 bases and J by 6 bases, and 9 bases separated the two germline ends.

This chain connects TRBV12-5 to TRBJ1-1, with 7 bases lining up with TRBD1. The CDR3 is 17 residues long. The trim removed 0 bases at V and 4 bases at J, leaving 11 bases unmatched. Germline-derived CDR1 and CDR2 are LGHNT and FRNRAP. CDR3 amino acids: CASGLVIGTAFPTEAFF. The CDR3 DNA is TGTGCTAGTGGTTTGGTGATAGGGACAGCATTTCCCACTGAAGCTTTCTTT.

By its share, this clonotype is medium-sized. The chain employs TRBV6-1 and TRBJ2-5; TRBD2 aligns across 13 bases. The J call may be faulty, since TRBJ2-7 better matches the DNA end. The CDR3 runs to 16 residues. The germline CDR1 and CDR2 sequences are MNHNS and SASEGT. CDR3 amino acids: CASIPRGLAGVHEQYF. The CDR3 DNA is TGTGCCAGCATCCCGAGAGGACTAGCGGGAGTCCACGAGCAGTACTTC.

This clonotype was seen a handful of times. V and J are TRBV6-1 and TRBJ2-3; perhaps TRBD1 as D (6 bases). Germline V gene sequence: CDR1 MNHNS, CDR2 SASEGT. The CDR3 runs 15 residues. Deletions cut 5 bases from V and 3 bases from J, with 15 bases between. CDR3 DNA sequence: TGTGCCAGCAGTTTTCGACAGGCAATGACAGATACGCAGTATTTT. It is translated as CASSFRQAMTDTQYF.

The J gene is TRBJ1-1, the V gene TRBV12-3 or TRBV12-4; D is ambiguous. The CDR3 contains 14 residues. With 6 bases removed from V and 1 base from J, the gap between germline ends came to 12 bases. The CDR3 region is CASRDDVTNTEAFF. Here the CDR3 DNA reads TGTGCCAGCAGGGACGATGTTACGAACACTGAAGCTTTCTTT.

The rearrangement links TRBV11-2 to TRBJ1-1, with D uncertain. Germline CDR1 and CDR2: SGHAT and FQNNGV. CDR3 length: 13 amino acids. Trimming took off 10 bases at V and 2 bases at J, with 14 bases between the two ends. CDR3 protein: CATARGLNTEAFF. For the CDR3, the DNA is TGTGCCACAGCTCGCGGGCTAAACACTGAAGCTTTCTTT.

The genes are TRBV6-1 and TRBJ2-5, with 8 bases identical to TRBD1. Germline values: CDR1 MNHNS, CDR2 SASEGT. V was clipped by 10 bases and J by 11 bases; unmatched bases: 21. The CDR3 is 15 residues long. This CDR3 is CATKRGQVPSDEQYF. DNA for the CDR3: TGTGCCACAAAAAGGGGACAGGTCCCCTCGGATGAGCAGTACTTC.

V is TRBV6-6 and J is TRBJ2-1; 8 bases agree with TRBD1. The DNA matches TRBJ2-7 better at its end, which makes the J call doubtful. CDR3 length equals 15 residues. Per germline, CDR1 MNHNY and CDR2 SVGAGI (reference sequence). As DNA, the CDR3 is TGTGCCAGCAGTTACTCGGCAGGGGGCATTTACGAGCAGTACTTC. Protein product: CASSYSAGGIYEQYF.

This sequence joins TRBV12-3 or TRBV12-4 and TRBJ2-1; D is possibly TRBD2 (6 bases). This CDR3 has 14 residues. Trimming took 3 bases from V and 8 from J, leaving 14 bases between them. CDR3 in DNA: TGTGCCAGCAGTTTGGGGGGTAAAGGCTATGAGCAGTTCTTC. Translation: CASSLGGKGYEQFF.

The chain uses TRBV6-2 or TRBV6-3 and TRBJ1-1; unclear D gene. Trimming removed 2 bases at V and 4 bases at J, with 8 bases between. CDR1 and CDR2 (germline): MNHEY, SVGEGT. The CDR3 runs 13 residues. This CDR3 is CASSYTTATEAFF. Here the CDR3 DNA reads TGTGCCAGCAGTTACACTACAGCCACTGAAGCTTTCTTT.